This T cell receptor beta chain stems from a study of cytomegalovirus exposure and HLA in healthy donors. Notes on the study in general: Presence/absence comparisons presumed near-even sequencing depth among donors. The authors considered a cluster of highly shared sequence variants likely to be a sequencing artifact. The study put roughly 160 TCR beta chains on its list as cytomegalovirus-associated.

V lost 0 bases and J 5 bases, leaving 13 bases between the germline ends. The CDR3 runs 15 residues. Germline CDR1 ENHRY, CDR2 SYGVKD. 60 Vbeta and 13 Jbeta primers were used in PCR. TCRdb keeps only in-frame clones here, not all; method: immunoSEQ multiplex PCR. The sample yields about 100,000 clones, about three quarters seen once. This clone showed up just once. Its antigen is not identified. Sequenced: PBMCs. V usage is TRBV10-3 and J usage is TRBJ2-5; D might be TRBD1 (6 bases). This TCR derives from a man aged 30-40 years in good health and CMV-seronegative. CDR3 protein: CAISESRSGDETQYF. CDR3 sequence (DNA): TGTGCCATCAGTGAGTCGAGGTCAGGGGACGAGACCCAGTACTTC.